The count of the clone carrying this T cell receptor beta chain is one. This specimen belongs to a study of T cell changes during pregnancy in multiple sclerosis. Data came from immunoSEQ multiplex PCR; TCRdb stores just in-frame clones and leaves some out. The repertoire holds almost 95,000 clones, with 92% as singletons. The V gene's germline CDR1 is LNHDA and CDR2 SQIVND (reference sequence). The CDR3 length is 14 residues. V lost 1 base to trimming and J lost 5 bases, with 9 bases between them. J is TRBJ2-1 and V is TRBV19; a possible D gene is TRBD1 (5 bases). The material sequenced was peripheral blood, taken in the first trimester of pregnancy. This sequence originates from a female donor with multiple sclerosis, enrolled in a pregnancy study. The CDR3 protein is CASSIGIGDNEQFF. The CDR3 nucleotides read TGTGCCAGTAGTATAGGCATAGGGGACAATGAGCAGTTCTTC.